A single sample is the source of the 28 T cell receptor beta chains below, sequenced in a study of blood T cell repertoires in COVID-19. Measured with immunoSEQ multiplex PCR; TCRdb has only the in-frame clones, and not every one. The data hold 310,000 or so clones, with about 83% observed a single time. The sample taken for sequencing was PBMCs or T cells enriched from blood (not recorded which). The receptors here all came from a woman aged 40 to 50 who had recovered from COVID-19.

The chain employs TRBV20-1 and TRBJ1-5; a possible D gene is TRBD1 (5 bases). Per germline, CDR1 DFQATT and CDR2 SNEGSKA (reference sequence). Trimming stripped 3 bases from V and 0 bases from J, with 12 bases between. The CDR3 sequence is 15 residues long. The CDR3 here is CSASLGGDSNQPQHF. In nucleotides, the CDR3 is TGCAGTGCTAGTCTTGGGGGGGATAGCAATCAGCCCCAGCATTTT.

The V and J genes are TRBV12-3 or TRBV12-4 and TRBJ2-3, with 8 bases matching TRBD2. J lost 11 bases, V lost 7 bases, and 11 bases had no gene match. The CDR3 covers 13 residues. The CDR3 here is CASTDLPGTRQYF. The CDR3 DNA sequence: TGTGCCAGCACCGACCTGCCCGGGACTAGGCAGTATTTT.

This clone occurred a few times. The chain carries TRBV21-1 and TRBJ2-7; TRBD2 reflects the table's D call only, with no check against the DNA. TRBV21-1 is reported as a pseudogene. CDR3 length: 15 amino acids. For the CDR3, the DNA is TGTGCCAGCAGCCCCCCGGGGGGCAGGGAGTACGAGCAGTACTTC. As protein: CASSPPGGREYEQYF.

This chain connects TRBV6-2 or TRBV6-3 to TRBJ1-5, with 8 bases identical to TRBD1. The V segment lost 4 bases and the J segment 4 bases; nucleotides outside the gene matches: 9. This CDR3 has 16 residues. Germline lookup yields CDR1 MNHEY and CDR2 SVGEGT. Here the CDR3 reads CASSSRHRGSNQPQHF. CDR3 bases: TGTGCCAGCAGTTCCCGCCACAGGGGGTCGAATCAGCCCCAGCATTTT.

This rearrangement joins TRBV28 to TRBJ2-5; D is perhaps TRBD2 (6 bases). The germline gives CDR1 MDHEN, CDR2 SYDVKM. The CDR3 has 15 amino acids. V lost 3 bases to trimming and J lost 1 base, with 12 bases between them. This CDR3 is CASSLTRGLQETQYF. In nucleotides, the CDR3 is TGTGCCAGCAGTTTGACGCGGGGACTCCAAGAGACCCAGTACTTC.

CDR3 protein: CASSVRDTNTGELFF. The CDR3 bases are TGTGCCAGCAGCGTGAGGGACACGAACACCGGGGAGCTGTTTTTT. The chain recombines TRBV9 with TRBJ2-2; tentative D call: TRBD1 (6 bases). Germline-derived CDR1 and CDR2 are SGDLS and YYNGEE. V was shortened by 2 bases and J by 0 bases, with 8 bases between the two germline ends. This CDR3 is 15 amino acids long.

V usage is TRBV14 and J usage is TRBJ2-5; 9 bases match TRBD2. CDR3 length equals 15 residues. The V and J ends lost 3 bases and 5 bases, in that order; junction bases with no gene match: 7. CDR1 is SGHDN and CDR2 is FVKESK in the germline V gene. CDR3 in DNA: TGTGCCAGCAGCCAGAATAGCGGGAGAGGGGAGACCCAGTACTTC. The encoded protein is CASSQNSGRGETQYF.

The chain recombines TRBV5-4 with TRBJ2-3, with D unresolved. V lost 0 bases and J lost 2, with 4 bases in between. The CDR3 loop spans 13 amino acids. Per germline, CDR1 SGHNT and CDR2 YYREEE (reference sequence). CDR3 DNA sequence: TGTGCCAGCAGCTTGGACACCACAGATACGCAGTATTTT. Its translation is CASSLDTTDTQYF.

The CDR3 spells CASSFDRLNSPLHF. Written as DNA, the CDR3 is TGTGCCAGCAGTTTTGACAGGCTCAATTCACCCCTCCACTTT. V is TRBV27 and J is TRBJ1-6, with D possibly TRBD1 on 6 matching bases. CDR1 and CDR2 (germline): MNHEY, SMNVEV (reference sequence). Trimming shortened V by 3 bases and J by 7 bases, and 10 bases separated the two germline ends. The CDR3 loop spans 14 amino acids.

V gene TRBV5-1 combines with J gene TRBJ2-5; 13 bases are a match to TRBD2. This CDR3 is 17 amino acids long. The V gene's germline CDR1 is SGHRS and CDR2 YFSETQ. J lost 0 bases, V lost 0 bases, and 2 bases had no gene match. The CDR3 region has the DNA TGCGCCAGCAGCTTGGAACTAGCGGGAGGGTACCAAGAGACCCAGTACTTC. Its translation is CASSLELAGGYQETQYF.

V is TRBV7-3 and J is TRBJ2-3, with D maybe TRBD2 (6 bases). Germline loops: CDR1 SGHTA, CDR2 FQGTGA. This CDR3 contains 15 residues. Trimming removed 5 bases from V and 0 bases from J, with 12 bases in between. CDR3 residues: CASSIFSGSTDTQYF. As DNA, the CDR3 is TGTGCCAGCAGCATCTTTAGCGGTAGCACAGATACGCAGTATTTT.

This clone turned up a few times. CDR3 region: CASSGTGSGTEAFF. The CDR3 coding sequence is TGCGCCAGCAGCGGTACAGGGTCGGGCACTGAAGCTTTCTTT. The rearrangement uses TRBV5-1 and TRBJ1-1; D perhaps matches TRBD1 (6 bases). The CDR3 length is 14 residues. V was cut by 4 bases and J by 4 bases, with 14 bases left in between. In germline, CDR1 is SGHRS, CDR2 YFSETQ. The variable domain in full, with the rest retrieved from reference TRBV5-1 and TRBJ1-1, is KAGVTQTPRYLIKTRGQQVTLSCSPISGHRSVSWYQQTPGQGLQFLFEYFSETQRNKGNFPGRFSGRQFSNSRSEMNVSTLELGDSALYLCASSGTGSGTEAFFGQGTRLTVV.

A few counts support this clone. V gene TRBV5-1 combines with J gene TRBJ2-7, with TRBD1 matching over 8 bases. The CDR3 consists of 15 residues. The germline V gene encodes CDR1 SGHRS and CDR2 YFSETQ. V shed 2 bases, J shed 3 bases, and the junction held 7 bases outside the gene matches. CDR3 in DNA: TGCGCCAGCAGCTTATGGGGACAGGCGAACTACGAGCAGTACTTC. It yields the protein CASSLWGQANYEQYF.

The J gene is TRBJ2-7, the V gene TRBV19; 10 bases match TRBD2. V lost 4 bases and J lost 8; bases outside the gene matches: 11. Germline CDR1 reads LNHDA; CDR2 reads SQIVND (reference sequence). The CDR3 covers 15 residues. CDR3 in amino acids: CASSTPTSGVLQQYF. For the CDR3, the DNA is TGTGCCAGTAGTACCCCCACTAGCGGGGTTTTGCAGCAGTACTTC. Full variable domain (missing parts from reference TRBV19 and TRBJ2-7): DGGITQSPKYLFRKEGQNVTLSCEQNLNHDAMYWYRQDPGQGLRLIYYSQIVNDFQKGDIAEGYSVSREKKESFPLTVTSAQKNPTAFYLCASSTPTSGVLQQYFGPGTRLTVT.

This clone was seen a single time. The J gene is TRBJ1-2, the V gene TRBV2; D possibly corresponds to TRBD1 (5 bases). Deletions cut 1 base from V and 2 bases from J, with 8 bases between. This CDR3 is built from 14 residues. CDR1 is SNHLY, CDR2 FYNNEI, per germline. The DNA for the CDR3 is TGTGCCAGCAGTGAAGTCGGGGGAAACTATGGCTACACCTTC. Its protein is CASSEVGGNYGYTF.

With respect to this clone: The sample has other DNA sequences that encode this CDR3 too. The gene calls are TRBV4-3 and TRBJ2-3; unclear D gene. The V gene lost 0 bases and the J gene lost 2 bases, with 6 bases spanning the gap. The CDR3 has 14 amino acids. Germline CDR1 LGHNA, CDR2 YSLEER. CDR3 in amino acids: CASSQEGPTDTQYF. Here the CDR3 DNA reads TGCGCCAGCAGCCAAGAGGGCCCCACAGATACGCAGTATTTT.

The rearrangement uses TRBV20-1 and TRBJ2-7; TRBD2 matches at 12 bases. This CDR3 has 15 residues. The J segment lost 3 bases and the V segment lost 3 bases, leaving 6 bases of the junction unmatched. Germline lookup yields CDR1 DFQATT and CDR2 SNEGSKA (reference sequence). The CDR3 protein is CSASGPTSGSYEQYF. CDR3 DNA sequence: TGCAGTGCTAGTGGCCCGACTAGCGGGAGCTACGAGCAGTACTTC.

V usage is TRBV10-2 and J usage is TRBJ2-1, with 10 nucleotides matching TRBD2. Germline V gene data show CDR1 as WSHSY and CDR2 as SAAADI. The CDR3 is 13 residues long. V was clipped by 6 bases and J by 5 bases; unmatched bases: 1. The chain's CDR3 is CASRAGGNNEQFF. In DNA, the CDR3 is TGCGCCAGCAGAGCGGGAGGGAACAATGAGCAGTTCTTC.

Only a few counts were recorded for this clone. The chain links TRBV19 to TRBJ2-3; TRBD2 matches at 7 bases. The CDR3 is 14 amino acids. V lost 7 bases, J lost 5 bases, and 9 bases stayed unmatched. Per germline, CDR1 LNHDA and CDR2 SQIVND (reference sequence). The CDR3 loop is CASTPGGSRDTQYF. The CDR3 nucleotides read TGTGCCAGTACCCCGGGAGGTTCCCGAGATACGCAGTATTTT.

The V and J genes are TRBV28 and TRBJ1-1; D uncertain. V was shortened by 5 bases and J by 2 bases, with 12 bases between the two germline ends. The CDR3 is made up of 14 amino acids. Germline loops: CDR1 MDHEN, CDR2 SYDVKM. The CDR3 bases are TGTGCCAGCAGTCCCGCGGGGTTCAACACTGAAGCTTTCTTT. Its protein product is CASSPAGFNTEAFF.

The genes are TRBV6-5 and TRBJ2-1; TRBD2 agrees at 9 bases. CDR1 is MNHEY, CDR2 SVGAGI, per germline. Unmatched junction bases numbered 11, after V lost 6 bases and J lost 8 bases. This CDR3 has 15 amino acids. The CDR3 spells CASSEPGLASYEQFF. CDR3 nucleotide sequence: TGTGCCAGCAGCGAGCCGGGACTAGCTTCATATGAGCAGTTCTTC.

The chain links TRBV28 to TRBJ1-5; no definite D call. Germline CDR1 and CDR2: MDHEN and SYDVKM. The ends were cut back, 2 bases at V and 2 bases at J, with 13 bases in the middle. The CDR3 loop spans 16 amino acids. In nucleotides, the CDR3 is TGTGCCAGCAGTTTAGCGGCTCGCGGAGGCAATCAGCCCCAGCATTTT. Translated: CASSLAARGGNQPQHF.

This clone was found once. This rearrangement joins TRBV5-1 to TRBJ1-1; no reliable D call. V lost 0 bases and J lost 3, with 15 bases in between. CDR1 and CDR2 from the germline V gene are SGHRS and YFSETQ. CDR3 length: 16 amino acids. CDR3 sequence: CASSLASSHPDTEAFF. CDR3 DNA: TGCGCCAGCAGCTTGGCCTCGAGCCATCCGGACACTGAAGCTTTCTTT.

This sequence joins TRBV19 and TRBJ2-7; a possible D gene is TRBD1 (6 bases). Looked up from germline, CDR1 is LNHDA and CDR2 is SQIVND (reference sequence). V lost 10 bases to trimming and J lost 1 base, with 14 bases between them. There are 13 residues in the CDR3. CDR3 nucleotide sequence: TGTGCCACAAGCCGGGACAATTCCTACGAGCAGTACTTC. Translation: CATSRDNSYEQYF.

The chain carries TRBV3-1 (or the pseudogene TRBV3-2) and TRBJ2-3; the D is unclear. Germline CDR1 and CDR2: LGHDT and YNNKEL (reference sequence). The CDR3 has 13 residues. Trimming cost V 0 bases and J 8 bases, with 9 bases left between them. The DNA of the CDR3 is TGTGCCAGCAGCCAAGATGGGCTTGCTACGCAGTATTTT. Amino acid sequence: CASSQDGLATQYF.

The chain uses TRBV9 and TRBJ2-1; 7 bases line up with TRBD1. The junction had 4 bases not matched to a gene; V was cut back by 2 bases and J by 5 bases. Germline V CDR1 and CDR2: SGDLS, YYNGEE. The length of the CDR3 is 14 residues. CDR3 nucleotide sequence: TGTGCCAGCAGCGTCGGGACAGCAAACAATGAGCAGTTCTTC. As protein: CASSVGTANNEQFF.

The V call is TRBV6-2 or TRBV6-3, the J call TRBJ1-5; TRBD1 aligns across 7 bases. Trimming took 1 base from V and 1 from J; bases not matched to a gene: 7. The germline gives CDR1 MNHEY, CDR2 SVGEGT. The CDR3 extends over 17 amino acids. The CDR3 coding sequence is TGTGCCAGCAGTTACTTGCACAGGGGCTTAAGCAATCAGCCCCAGCATTTT. As protein: CASSYLHRGLSNQPQHF.

The chain links TRBV24-1 to TRBJ2-7; maybe TRBD1 (5 bases). V was shortened by 5 bases and J by 5 bases, with 12 bases between the two germline ends. Germline V gives CDR1 KGHDR, CDR2 SFDVKD. The CDR3 runs 13 residues. CDR3 sequence: CATSVNRCNEQYF. The CDR3 DNA is TGTGCCACCAGTGTTAACAGGTGTAACGAGCAGTACTTC.